The 13 T cell receptor beta chains below come from one sample, sequenced in a study of technical replicates of blood from a few donors. Sequencing used immunoSEQ multiplex PCR; TCRdb keeps in-frame clones, though not all of them. The sample carries around 98,000 clones, approximately 96% recorded once. The specimen was T cells isolated from PBMCs. These receptors were obtained from a human donor in good health.

The V gene is TRBV4-2, the J gene TRBJ2-6, with unresolved D. Germline assignment: CDR1 LGHNA and CDR2 YNFKEQ. The CDR3 consists of 16 residues. V was pared by 4 bases and J by 2 bases, with 12 bases between. This CDR3 is CASSPLFLAGANVLTF. As DNA, the CDR3 is TGTGCCAGCAGCCCCCTCTTTCTTGCTGGGGCCAACGTCCTGACTTTC.

A single count supports this clone. V gene TRBV28 combines with J gene TRBJ1-1, with D uncertain. This CDR3 spans 13 amino acids. Germline CDR1 MDHEN, CDR2 SYDVKM. V lost 2 bases and J 1 base, leaving 5 bases between the germline ends. Here the CDR3 DNA reads TGTGCCAGCAGTTTACTAAAGAACACTGAAGCTTTCTTT. Residues: CASSLLKNTEAFF.

This clone was seen more than once but under ten times. The gene calls are TRBV19 and TRBJ1-5; 7 bases match TRBD1. The CDR3 is 16 residues long. Germline values: CDR1 LNHDA, CDR2 SQIVND (reference sequence). V gave up 6 bases and J gave up 4 bases; unmatched junction bases: 12. CDR3 residues: CASSPGGTAVNQPQHF. The CDR3 DNA is TGTGCCAGTAGCCCCGGCGGGACAGCGGTAAATCAGCCCCAGCATTTT.

The V and J genes are TRBV6-5 and TRBJ1-2, with TRBD1 matching 7 bases. CDR3 length: 14 amino acids. Germline assignment: CDR1 MNHEY and CDR2 SVGAGI. The V gene end was trimmed by 4 bases and the J gene end by 1 base; junction bases not matched to a gene: 3. The CDR3 region has the DNA TGTGCCAGCAGTTGGGGGGACAGTAACTATGGCTACACCTTC. It yields the protein CASSWGDSNYGYTF.

The rearrangement links TRBV9 to TRBJ2-7; TRBD2 matches at 9 bases. Germline assignment: CDR1 SGDLS and CDR2 YYNGEE. The CDR3 is made up of 15 amino acids. V was pared by 0 bases and J by 2 bases, with 3 bases of the junction left unmatched. CDR3 amino acids: CASSVGREGTYEQYF. The CDR3 DNA reads TGTGCCAGCAGCGTAGGGCGGGAGGGTACCTACGAGCAGTACTTC.

This chain connects TRBV6-1 to TRBJ2-7; D may be TRBD2 (5 bases). Between the trimmed V and J ends, which lost 4 bases and 2 bases, there was a span of 12 bases. From germline, CDR1 is MNHNS and CDR2 SASEGT. CDR3 size: 14 residues. The CDR3, as DNA: TGTGCCAGCAGTGGGAGGAGGCCGACCTACGAGCAGTACTTC. It is translated as CASSGRRPTYEQYF.

The rearrangement joins TRBV4-1 to TRBJ1-4; 11 nucleotides match TRBD1. Germline V lookup: CDR1 MGHRA, CDR2 YSYEKL. The ends lost 0 bases at V and 10 bases at J; junction bases unmatched: 4. This CDR3 is 15 amino acids long. The CDR3 bases are TGCGCCAGCAGCCAAGATAGGGACAGGGGGGGAAAACTGTTTTTT. It encodes CASSQDRDRGGKLFF.

V usage is TRBV7-9 and J usage is TRBJ2-7, with 10 bases lining up with TRBD1. J gave up 1 base and V 1 base, and 1 base lay outside the gene matches. The CDR3 totals 15 residues. The germline V gene has CDR1 SEHNR and CDR2 FQNEAQ (reference sequence). CDR3 DNA: TGTGCCAGCAGCTTAGGGGGACAGGGGTCCTACGAGCAGTACTTC. This codes for CASSLGGQGSYEQYF.

The chain carries TRBV10-3 and TRBJ1-3; a possible D gene is TRBD1 (5 bases). The CDR3 is 14 residues long. The ends were cut back, 10 bases at V and 0 bases at J, with 13 bases in the middle. Looked up from germline, CDR1 is ENHRY and CDR2 is SYGVKD. As DNA, the CDR3 is TGTGCCACAACACAGGAGATCTCTGGAAACACCATATATTTT. It translates to CATTQEISGNTIYF.

The chain links TRBV5-1 to TRBJ2-7; 7 bases align to TRBD2. The V and J ends lost 0 bases and 2 bases, in that order; junction bases with no gene match: 14. CDR1 and CDR2 (germline): SGHRS, YFSETQ. CDR3 length: 18 residues. CDR3 sequence reads: CASSLVPGAPRGAYEQYF. The CDR3 nucleotides are TGCGCCAGCAGCTTGGTACCGGGAGCCCCTCGGGGGGCCTACGAGCAGTACTTC.

The genes are TRBV29-1 and TRBJ2-7; 9 bases are shared with TRBD2. The CDR3 runs 18 residues. CDR1 and CDR2 from the germline V gene are SQVTM and ANQGSEA. J lost 0 bases, V lost 6 bases, and 18 bases had no gene match. CDR3 sequence reads: CSVGRAGGRKGDSYEQYF. The DNA of the CDR3 is TGCAGCGTGGGAAGAGCGGGGGGTCGTAAGGGGGACTCCTACGAGCAGTACTTC.

The chain links TRBV19 to TRBJ1-1; D is undetermined. The CDR3 spans 12 residues. V was trimmed by 9 bases and J by 1 base, leaving 9 bases between them. Germline V gene data show CDR1 as LNHDA and CDR2 as SQIVND (reference sequence). CDR3 sequence reads: CASQEGNTEAFF. The CDR3, as DNA: TGTGCCAGCCAAGAGGGGAACACTGAAGCTTTCTTT.

The rearrangement links TRBV2 to TRBJ1-3; TRBD1 aligns across 7 bases. CDR1 is SNHLY, CDR2 FYNNEI, per germline. This CDR3 spans 15 amino acids. V shed 6 bases and J 1 base; nucleotides not matched to a gene: 6. The CDR3 loop is CASSPGTVSGNTIYF. The CDR3 nucleotides are TGTGCCAGCAGCCCTGGGACAGTGTCTGGAAACACCATATATTTT. Based on the CDR3 plus reference TRBV2 and TRBJ1-3, the full variable domain is EPEVTQTPSHQVTQMGQEVILRCVPISNHLYFYWYRQILGQKVEFLVSFYNNEISEKSEIFDDQFSVERPDGSNFTLKIRSTKLEDSAMYFCASSPGTVSGNTIYFGEGSWLTVV.